A selection of T cell receptor beta chains follows, all from one sample in a study of PD-1 blockade in classical Hodgkin lymphoma. The data were produced by immunoSEQ multiplex PCR, yet TCRdb's version contains in-frame clones alone and is incomplete. This table holds 10,000 to 14,000 clones, around four fifths found once. The sequenced sample was peripheral blood mononuclear cells (PBMCs), obtained before the second cycle of nivolumab. The receptors were gathered from a human donor with classical Hodgkin lymphoma. Both conserved end residues are part of each CDR3.

V	J	CDR3
TRBV19	TRBJ1-2	CASSVGSRGGSYGYTF
TRBV7-3	TRBJ2-1	CASSAPERGSSYNEQFF
TRBV4-1	TRBJ1-2	CASSPLGQTFYGYTF
TRBV4-1	TRBJ2-1	CASSQRQGFSGEQFF
TRBV19	TRBJ1-2	CASSIGGGYTF